This T cell receptor beta chain was identified in a study of cytomegalovirus exposure and HLA in healthy donors. For the study at large: Early released data comprised around 80 million unique TCRs from HLA-typed donors. Findings and limits, study-wide: Later analysis identified a missense DCLRE1C variant that was linked to TCR beta V- and J-gene trimming. In an earlier analysis, productive rearrangement rates for most beta V segments clustered near 87% or 30%. Common viral pathogens (according to a later analysis) appeared linked to several of the most significant clusters.

This clone has more than one count but fewer than ten. Its target is not known. PCR employed 60 Vbeta and 13 Jbeta primers. Profiled with immunoSEQ multiplex PCR; TCRdb holds only in-frame clones, not every one. The sample lists about 140,000 clones, more than 70% occurring once. This CDR3 region has 22 residues. The V gene is TRBV12-2, the J gene TRBJ2-1; the D call of TRBD2 is as the table states it, not checked on the DNA. TRBV12-2 is termed a pseudogene. Sequences were obtained from PBMCs. The clonotype comes from a woman in her 50s in good health and CMV-seronegative. In nucleotides, the CDR3 is TGTGCAAGTCGCTCCTGTTTGGGTGAACGGGCTAGCGGGGGACGGGACTACAATGAGCAGTTCTTC. It translates to CASRSCLGERASGGRDYNEQFF.